This TCR beta chain came from a study of blood T cell repertoires in COVID-19. Study-level information: Samples came from the United States, Italy and Spain, spanning acute and convalescent COVID-19. PBMCs, B-cell-depleted T cells, or T cells provided the cDNA or gDNA that made up the material.

The protocol was immunoSEQ multiplex PCR, while the TCRdb copy is restricted to in-frame clones and leaves out a portion. Among 160,000 or so clones listed, around nine tenths were seen once. Trimming took 6 bases from V and 2 from J; bases not matched to a gene: 10. The germline V gene has CDR1 SGHAT and CDR2 FQNNGV. The CDR3 consists of 17 residues. Which cohort a participant joined came from the clinical history participants gave. Among Cohort 3 donors, those recovered had two negative PCRs, clearance, or symptom resolution. The sequenced sample consisted of PBMCs or T cells enriched from blood (not recorded which). The chain couples TRBV11-2 to TRBJ2-7; TRBD2 matches at 13 bases. The sequence came from a woman between 50 and 59 years old who had recovered from COVID-19. CDR3 nucleotides: TGTGCCAGCAGGCGAACTAGCGGGGGGGCAAACACCTACGAGCAGTACTTC. It encodes CASRRTSGGANTYEQYF.